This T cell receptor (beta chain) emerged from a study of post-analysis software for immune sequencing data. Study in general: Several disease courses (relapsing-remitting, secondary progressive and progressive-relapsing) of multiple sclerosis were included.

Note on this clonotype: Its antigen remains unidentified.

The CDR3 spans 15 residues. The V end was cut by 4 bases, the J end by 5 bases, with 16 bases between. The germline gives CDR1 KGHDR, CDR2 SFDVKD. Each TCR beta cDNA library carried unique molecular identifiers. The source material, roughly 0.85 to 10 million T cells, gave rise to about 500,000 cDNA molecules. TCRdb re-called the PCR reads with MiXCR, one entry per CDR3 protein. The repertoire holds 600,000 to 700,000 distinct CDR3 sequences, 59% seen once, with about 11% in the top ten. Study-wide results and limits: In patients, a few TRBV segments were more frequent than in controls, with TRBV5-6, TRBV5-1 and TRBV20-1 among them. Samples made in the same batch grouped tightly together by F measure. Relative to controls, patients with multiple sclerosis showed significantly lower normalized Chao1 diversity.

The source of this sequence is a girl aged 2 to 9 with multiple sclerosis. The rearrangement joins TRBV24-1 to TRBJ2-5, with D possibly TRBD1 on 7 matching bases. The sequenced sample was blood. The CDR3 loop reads CATSDTTGSGETQYF. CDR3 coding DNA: TGTGCCACCAGTGACACGACAGGGAGCGGGGAGACCCAGTACTTC.